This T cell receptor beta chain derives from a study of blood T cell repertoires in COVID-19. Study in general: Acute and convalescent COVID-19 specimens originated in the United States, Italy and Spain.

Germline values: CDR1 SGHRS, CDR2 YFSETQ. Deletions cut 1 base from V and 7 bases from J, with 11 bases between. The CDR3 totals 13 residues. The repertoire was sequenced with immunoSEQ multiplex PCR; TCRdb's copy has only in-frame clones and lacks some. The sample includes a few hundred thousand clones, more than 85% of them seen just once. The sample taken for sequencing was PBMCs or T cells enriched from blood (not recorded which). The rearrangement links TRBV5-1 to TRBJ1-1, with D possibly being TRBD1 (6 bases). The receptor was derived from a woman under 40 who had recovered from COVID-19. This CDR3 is CASSLTEGVEAFF. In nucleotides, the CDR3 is TGCGCCAGCAGCTTGACCGAGGGGGTTGAAGCTTTCTTT.